A selection of T cell receptor beta chains follows, all from one sample in a study of radiation and T cells in renal cell carcinoma. Sequencing was performed with immunoSEQ multiplex PCR; in TCRdb, only in-frame clones are kept and a portion is missing. The sample lists about 150,000 clones, 88% occurring once. The input for sequencing was blood, taken from a patient whose treatment included radiotherapy and nephrectomy. The receptors come from a woman aged 50 to 65 with renal cell carcinoma. Both conserved end residues are part of each CDR3. D genes are given only for firm matches. Part of the rows lack a size; the others show once, few, many or a class for expanded clones.

CDR3nt: TGTGCCAGCAGCGCCGACACAAAAACTAATGAAAAACTGTTTTTT; CDR3aa: CASSADTKTNEKLFF; j_gene: TRBJ1-4; d_gene: -; v_gene: TRBV9; abundance: -; len: 15
CDR3nt: TGTGCCAGCTCACCAATCGGACAGGGCTCAGATACGCAGTATTTT; CDR3aa: CASSPIGQGSDTQYF; j_gene: TRBJ2-3; d_gene: TRBD1; v_gene: TRBV18; abundance: -; len: 15
CDR3nt: TGTGCCTTCAAACAGGGGGTGATCACCGGGGAGCTGTTTTTT; CDR3aa: CAFKQGVITGELFF; j_gene: TRBJ2-2; d_gene: TRBD1; v_gene: TRBV30; abundance: -; len: 14
CDR3nt: TGCAGCGTTGACTTAGGACAGGGGATTTTGGAAGCTTTCTTT; CDR3aa: CSVDLGQGILEAFF; j_gene: TRBJ1-1; d_gene: TRBD1; v_gene: TRBV29-1; abundance: -; len: 14
CDR3nt: TGTGCCAGCAGTGACTACACGGATTCACCCCTCCACTTT; CDR3aa: CASSDYTDSPLHF; j_gene: TRBJ1-6; d_gene: -; v_gene: TRBV6-4; abundance: -; len: 13
CDR3nt: TGTGCCAGCAGCCTCGGACAGGGGATAATGAATGAGCAGTTCTTC; CDR3aa: CASSLGQGIMNEQFF; j_gene: TRBJ2-1; d_gene: TRBD1; v_gene: TRBV7-6; abundance: few; len: 15
CDR3nt: TGTGCCAGCAGCCCCGGGGGACAAGGGGTACGCACAGATACGCAGTATTTT; CDR3aa: CASSPGGQGVRTDTQYF; j_gene: TRBJ2-3; d_gene: -; v_gene: TRBV5-4; abundance: -; len: 17
CDR3nt: TGTGCCAGCTCACCAGGGCAGGTTTCTTCACCCCTCCACTTT; CDR3aa: CASSPGQVSSPLHF; j_gene: TRBJ1-6; d_gene: -; v_gene: TRBV18; abundance: -; len: 14
CDR3nt: TGTGCCAGCAGCTTTAGGAACACCGGGGAGCTGTTTTTT; CDR3aa: CASSFRNTGELFF; j_gene: TRBJ2-2; d_gene: -; v_gene: TRBV7-6; abundance: -; len: 13
CDR3nt: TGTGCCAGCTCACCATTGGCAGGGTACGAGCAGTACTTC; CDR3aa: CASSPLAGYEQYF; j_gene: TRBJ2-7; d_gene: -; v_gene: TRBV18; abundance: once; len: 13
CDR3nt: TGTGCCAGTAGTGCCCAGACAGGGTCCTATAATTCACCCCTCCACTTT; CDR3aa: CASSAQTGSYNSPLHF; j_gene: TRBJ1-6; d_gene: TRBD1; v_gene: TRBV19; abundance: -; len: 16